This passage covers 29 T cell receptor beta chains from one sample sequenced in a study of brain metastases from non-small cell lung cancer. The method was immunoSEQ multiplex PCR; TCRdb's version includes in-frame clones alone and lacks a portion of them. This sample has a few thousand clones, with nearly 90% found just once. The sample taken for sequencing was primary lung tumor tissue. These receptors all stem from a donor over 35 with non-small cell lung cancer.

The chain has TRBV12-3 or TRBV12-4 and TRBJ2-7; a possible D gene is TRBD1 (5 bases). CDR3 length: 13 amino acids. Trimming shortened V by 2 bases and J by 6 bases, and 11 bases separated the two germline ends. CDR3 in DNA: TGTGCCAGCAGTTTACAGGGAATAAGCGAGCAGTACTTC. Its translation: CASSLQGISEQYF.

This chain connects TRBV5-5 to TRBJ2-7; 12 nucleotides align to TRBD1. Germline-derived CDR1 and CDR2 are SGHKS and YYEKEE (reference sequence). The CDR3 has 14 amino acids. The V segment lost 4 bases and the J segment 4 bases; nucleotides outside the gene matches: 3. CDR3 coding DNA: TGTGCCAGCAGCCGGGACAGGGGGCCATACGAGCAGTACTTC. It is translated as CASSRDRGPYEQYF.

This chain connects TRBV18 to TRBJ1-2; D uncertain. The CDR3 is 14 amino acids. V was clipped by 3 bases and J by 0 bases, with 8 bases between them. From germline, CDR1 is KGHSH and CDR2 LQKENI. CDR3 nucleotides: TGTGCCAGCTCACCTGGCCCAACTAACTATGGCTACACCTTC. This sequence encodes CASSPGPTNYGYTF.

V and J are TRBV18 and TRBJ2-7; 10 bases fit TRBD1. Germline assignment: CDR1 KGHSH and CDR2 LQKENI. The CDR3 loop spans 15 amino acids. V lost 2 bases and J lost 3; bases outside the gene matches: 4. CDR3 sequence reads: CASSPYDRGLYEQYF. CDR3 coding DNA: TGTGCCAGCTCACCATATGACAGGGGGCTCTACGAGCAGTACTTC. The entire variable domain, with the rest obtained from reference TRBV18 and TRBJ2-7, is as follows: NAGVMQNPRHLVRRRGQEARLRCSPMKGHSHVYWYRQLPEEGLKFMVYLQKENIIDESGMPKERFSAEFPKEGPSILRIQQVVRGDSAAYFCASSPYDRGLYEQYFGPGTRLTVT.

This chain connects TRBV29-1 to TRBJ2-5; 11 nucleotides line up with TRBD2. The CDR3 runs 13 residues. Germline CDR1 and CDR2: SQVTM and ANQGSEA. The V and J ends lost 5 bases and 3 bases, in that order; junction bases with no gene match: 2. In DNA form, the CDR3 reads TGCAGCGTTCAGACTAGCGGGGAAGAGACCCAGTACTTC. Translated, it gives CSVQTSGEETQYF.

V is TRBV18 and J is TRBJ2-1; D tentatively fits TRBD1 or TRBD2 (5 bases each). CDR1 is KGHSH, CDR2 LQKENI, per germline. V was trimmed by 2 bases and J by 0 bases, leaving 11 bases between them. The CDR3 runs to 16 residues. CDR3 DNA sequence: TGTGCCAGCTCACCAGGGACGGTAAGCTCCTACAATGAGCAGTTCTTC. Protein sequence: CASSPGTVSSYNEQFF.

The chain has TRBV6-1 and TRBJ2-7; no reliable D call. Germline-derived CDR1 and CDR2 are MNHNS and SASEGT. Trimming pared 1 base from V and 3 bases from J, leaving 7 bases between. This CDR3 is 13 amino acids long. The CDR3 DNA sequence: TGTGCCAGCAGTGAAGGCAAACACTACGAGCAGTACTTC. It translates to CASSEGKHYEQYF.

V and J are TRBV6-1 and TRBJ1-5; possibly TRBD1 for D (6 bases). With 7 bases removed from V and 9 bases from J, the gap between germline ends came to 22 bases. The V gene's germline CDR1 is MNHNS and CDR2 SASEGT. This CDR3 spans 15 amino acids. CDR3 in DNA: TGTGCCAGCACCCACGGTAGGGACAAGGGGTGGCCCCAGCATTTT. It specifies CASTHGRDKGWPQHF.

V usage is TRBV9 and J usage is TRBJ2-3, with TRBD2 matching 8 bases. V dropped 3 bases and J dropped 3; count of bases not matched to a gene: 6. This CDR3 spans 15 amino acids. Germline V gives CDR1 SGDLS, CDR2 YYNGEE. The CDR3 spells CASSGSGVGTDTQYF. In DNA form, the CDR3 reads TGTGCCAGCAGCGGTAGCGGGGTCGGGACAGATACGCAGTATTTT.

This chain joins TRBV18 and TRBJ1-4; a possible D gene is TRBD1 (5 bases). This CDR3 spans 16 amino acids. Per germline, CDR1 KGHSH and CDR2 LQKENI. The V gene lost 3 bases and the J gene lost 8 bases, with 19 bases spanning the gap. CDR3 nucleotide sequence: TGTGCCAGCTCACCTCCCAGGGCAGGGTCGGGCGAAAAACTGTTTTTT. It translates to CASSPPRAGSGEKLFF.

V is TRBV18 and J is TRBJ1-6, with 8 bases identical to TRBD1. After removal of 4 bases from V and 9 bases from J, the junction contained 5 bases not matched to a gene. This CDR3 region has 14 residues. Germline V gene sequence: CDR1 KGHSH, CDR2 LQKENI. For the CDR3, the DNA is TGTGCCAGCTCACAGGGACAGGAGGGTTCACCCCTCCACTTT. This translates into CASSQGQEGSPLHF.

The rearrangement uses TRBV11-3 and TRBJ2-3; 16 positions match TRBD2. Germline V lookup: CDR1 SGHNT, CDR2 YENEEA. This CDR3 spans 17 amino acids. The ends lost 5 bases at V and 5 bases at J; junction bases unmatched: 7. The CDR3 reads CASSPGTSGGAGDTQYF. The CDR3 bases are TGTGCCAGCAGCCCAGGGACTAGCGGGGGGGCTGGAGATACGCAGTATTTT.

The chain employs TRBV6-1 and TRBJ1-2; D is undetermined. Trimming pared 2 bases from V and 0 bases from J, leaving 10 bases between. The CDR3 spans 15 residues. Germline V gene data show CDR1 as MNHNS and CDR2 as SASEGT. Written as DNA, the CDR3 is TGTGCCAGCAGTGAAATTAGGAACTCTAACTATGGCTACACCTTC. Amino acids: CASSEIRNSNYGYTF.

V gene TRBV18 combines with J gene TRBJ2-3; no clear D. V was clipped by 1 base and J by 0 bases, with 2 bases between them. The CDR3 totals 13 residues. Germline CDR1 KGHSH, CDR2 LQKENI. The CDR3 region has the DNA TGTGCCAGCTCACCACTTAGCACAGATACGCAGTATTTT. It is translated as CASSPLSTDTQYF.

The chain recombines TRBV18 with TRBJ1-2; D is possibly TRBD1 (6 bases). With 7 bases removed from V and 4 bases from J, the gap between germline ends came to 19 bases. The CDR3 runs 15 residues. Per germline, CDR1 KGHSH and CDR2 LQKENI. The DNA for the CDR3 is TGTGCCAGCTTCCCAGAGAACAGGGACATCTATGGCTACACCTTC. Amino acid sequence: CASFPENRDIYGYTF.

The V gene is TRBV10-3, the J gene TRBJ1-1; 7 positions agree with TRBD1. Trimming took 3 bases from V and 5 from J; bases not matched to a gene: 6. CDR3 length: 14 residues. Germline assignment: CDR1 ENHRY and CDR2 SYGVKD. The CDR3 region is CAISDETGWTEAFF. In DNA, the CDR3 is TGTGCCATCAGTGATGAGACAGGGTGGACTGAAGCTTTCTTT.

This rearrangement joins TRBV5-1 to TRBJ2-7; possibly TRBD1 for D (6 bases). The length of the CDR3 is 12 residues. Germline loops: CDR1 SGHRS, CDR2 YFSETQ. Trimming pared 7 bases from V and 5 bases from J, leaving 13 bases between. CDR3 sequence: CASAGTTDEQYF. The CDR3 coding sequence is TGCGCCAGCGCCGGGACAACCGACGAGCAGTACTTC.

The chain joins TRBV7-9 to TRBJ1-3; D is uncertain. Between the trimmed V and J ends, which lost 4 bases and 4 bases, there was a span of 14 bases. Germline loops: CDR1 SEHNR, CDR2 FQNEAQ (reference sequence). This CDR3 is built from 15 residues. The CDR3 is CASSSDGFRGNTIYF. Written as DNA, the CDR3 is TGTGCCAGCAGCTCTGACGGGTTTAGGGGAAACACCATATATTTT.

This clone is classed as large. Other DNA sequences from this sample encode an identical CDR3 as well. V gene TRBV7-9 combines with J gene TRBJ1-1; D might be TRBD1 (6 bases). The ends were cut back, 2 bases at V and 10 bases at J, with 14 bases in the middle. Germline V gene sequence: CDR1 SEHNR, CDR2 FQNEAQ (reference sequence). The CDR3 has 13 residues. The CDR3 region has the DNA TGTGCCAGCAGCTTATCAGGGGCCTCGGCAGCTTTCTTT. Residues: CASSLSGASAAFF. The variable domain in full, completed from reference TRBV7-9 and TRBJ1-1, reads DTGVSQNPRHKITKRGQNVTFRCDPISEHNRLYWYRQTLGQGPEFLTYFQNEAQLEKSRLLSDRFSAERPKGSFSTLEIQRTEQGDSAMYLCASSLSGASAAFFGQGTRLTVV.

The J gene is TRBJ1-3, the V gene TRBV3-1 (or the pseudogene TRBV3-2); a weak D match, TRBD1 (5 bases). This CDR3 contains 17 residues. Germline V gene data show CDR1 as LGHDT and CDR2 as YNNKEL (reference sequence). The V gene lost 5 bases and the J gene lost 0 bases, with 17 bases spanning the gap. The CDR3 region has the DNA TGTGCCAGCAGCTCCAATGAGGGACGGCTCTCTGGAAACACCATATATTTT. Its translation is CASSSNEGRLSGNTIYF.

The chain joins TRBV5-1 to TRBJ2-5, with 8 bases that match TRBD2. With 0 bases clipped from V and 4 bases from J, the junction kept 5 bases outside the gene matches. CDR3 length equals 15 residues. Germline CDR1 SGHRS, CDR2 YFSETQ. Here the CDR3 reads CASSLAGGLIETQYF. The DNA of the CDR3 is TGCGCCAGCAGCTTGGCGGGGGGGCTAATAGAGACCCAGTACTTC.

V usage is TRBV7-2 and J usage is TRBJ1-6; TRBD1 agrees at 8 bases. The V segment lost 4 bases and the J segment 6 bases; nucleotides outside the gene matches: 5. The V gene's germline CDR1 is SGHTA and CDR2 FQGNSA. The CDR3 is 15 amino acids. CDR3 nucleotide sequence: TGTGCCAGCAGCTCCCCTGGACAGGGTAATTCACCCCTCCACTTT. Protein sequence: CASSSPGQGNSPLHF.

The chain carries TRBV7-3 and TRBJ2-3, with D maybe TRBD1 (5 bases). The CDR3 has 14 residues. Between the trimmed V and J ends, which lost 5 bases and 4 bases, there was a span of 13 bases. Germline V gives CDR1 SGHTA, CDR2 FQGTGA. In DNA, the CDR3 is TGTGCCAGCAGCCCGGCTAGGGGTTCAGATACGCAGTATTTT. Amino acids: CASSPARGSDTQYF.

This sequence joins TRBV28 and TRBJ2-1; 8 bases are a match to TRBD2. V trimming: 2 bases; J trimming: 9 bases; junction bases outside the gene matches: 6. Germline CDR1 is MDHEN and CDR2 is SYDVKM. This CDR3 is built from 14 residues. The CDR3 sequence is CASSLGGGRSEQFF. CDR3 nucleotides: TGTGCCAGCAGTTTAGGCGGGGGGAGGAGTGAGCAGTTCTTC.

Of note for this clone: As the CDR3 is not closed by the conserved phenylalanine or tryptophan, this likely results from a read error. V usage is TRBV5-8 and J usage is TRBJ1-6; 7 bases agree with TRBD1. This CDR3 has 15 residues. Germline V gene lookup returns CDR1 SGHTS and CDR2 YDEGEE. DNA of the CDR3: TGTGCCAACAGCTTGGAGGGGGCTTTCAATTCACCCCTCCACCTT. It yields the protein CANSLEGAFNSPLHL.

The chain has TRBV2 and TRBJ2-5, with no clear D. Between the trimmed V and J ends, which lost 4 bases and 4 bases, there was a span of 4 bases. The CDR3 length is 11 residues. CDR1 and CDR2 (germline): SNHLY, FYNNEI. In DNA form, the CDR3 reads TGTGCCAGCAGTGTAGCAGAGACCCAGTACTTC. Translated, it gives CASSVAETQYF.

This clone was counted once. V is TRBV6-5 and J is TRBJ1-5; 8 nucleotides match TRBD1. This CDR3 has 15 amino acids. Unmatched junction bases numbered 9, after V lost 11 bases and J lost 0 bases. The germline gives CDR1 MNHEY, CDR2 SVGAGI. CDR3 region: CAATQGAFSNQPQHF. Here the CDR3 DNA reads TGTGCCGCAACGCAGGGGGCATTTAGCAATCAGCCCCAGCATTTT.

As for this clone: At one end, the junction sequence differs from germline, possibly due to a read error. The rearrangement joins TRBV4-1 to TRBJ1-2; tentatively, D is TRBD1 (5 bases). Germline CDR1 is MGHRA and CDR2 is YSYEKL. The CDR3 has 15 amino acids. The CDR3 reads CASSQEQGRYYGYTF. DNA for the CDR3: TGCGCCAGCAGTCAAGAGCAGGGAAGGTACTATGGCTACACCTTC.

The chain couples TRBV19 to TRBJ1-2, with TRBD1 matching over 7 bases. This CDR3 is built from 16 residues. Germline lookup yields CDR1 LNHDA and CDR2 SQIVND (reference sequence). Trimming removed 0 bases from V and 4 bases from J; junction bases left unmatched: 8. In DNA, the CDR3 is TGTGCCAGTAGTATAGAACTCGGGACAGTTTCCTATGGCTACACCTTC. Amino acid sequence: CASSIELGTVSYGYTF. Drawing the rest from reference TRBV19 and TRBJ1-2, the complete variable domain is DGGITQSPKYLFRKEGQNVTLSCEQNLNHDAMYWYRQDPGQGLRLIYYSQIVNDFQKGDIAEGYSVSREKKESFPLTVTSAQKNPTAFYLCASSIELGTVSYGYTFGSGTRLTVV.